This TCR beta chain came from a study of identical twins. Study results and limitations: The conclusions drew on cross-sectional statistical analysis instead of tracking the same donors. Abundant beta clonotypes from cord blood bore fewer insertions; memory repertoires lacked this pattern.

Unique molecular identifiers were present on the cDNA, which also gained a universal primer site by template switching. TCRdb reprocessed the 5' RACE reads with MiXCR, giving one entry per CDR3 protein. The sample lists approximately 410,000 distinct CDR3 sequences; under 20% were seen once. V lost 1 base and J lost 0, with 10 bases in between. The CDR3 loop spans 16 amino acids. CDR1 is LNHDA, CDR2 SQIVND, per germline (reference sequence). Turning to this clonotype: No antigen is known for it.

The rearrangement links TRBV19 to TRBJ2-1; no firm D call. Sequenced material: naive T cells sorted from blood. This clonotype was sampled from a man aged 45-65 years in good health. CDR3 sequence: CASSIAGRSSYNEQFF. As DNA, the CDR3 is TGTGCCAGTAGTATAGCCGGCCGAAGCTCCTACAATGAGCAGTTCTTC.